Each of the 10 T cell receptor beta chains below was sequenced from the same sample in a study of blood T cell repertoires in COVID-19. Some clones are missing from TCRdb's copy, which holds only in-frame ones; the method was immunoSEQ multiplex PCR. The sample yields around 130,000 clones, about nine tenths seen once. Input material: peripheral blood. Receptor source: a man between 45 and 60 years old with active COVID-19.

J is TRBJ2-6 and V is TRBV15, with 7 bases aligning to TRBD2. Germline V gene data show CDR1 as LNHNV and CDR2 as YYDKDF (reference sequence). The CDR3 length is 19 residues. V trimming: 0 bases; J trimming: 4 bases; junction bases outside the gene matches: 12. This chain's CDR3 is CATSRDLPNREVGANVLTF. CDR3 coding DNA: TGTGCCACCAGCAGAGATCTCCCCAACCGGGAGGTGGGGGCCAACGTCCTGACTTTC.

The J gene is TRBJ2-1, the V gene TRBV10-3; 10 bases are a match to TRBD1. J was trimmed by 1 base and V by 10 bases; bases with no gene match: 7. This CDR3 comprises 15 residues. Germline CDR1 is ENHRY and CDR2 is SYGVKD. The CDR3 reads CATWEGQGSYNEQFF. In nucleotides, the CDR3 is TGTGCCACCTGGGAGGGACAGGGGTCCTACAATGAGCAGTTCTTC.

The chain is built from TRBV6-1 and TRBJ1-1; possibly TRBD1 for D (5 bases). Trimming stripped 4 bases from V and 1 base from J, with 19 bases between. The CDR3 loop spans 17 amino acids. Germline lookup yields CDR1 MNHNS and CDR2 SASEGT. CDR3 sequence reads: CASSGGGYIRQNTEAFF. In DNA, the CDR3 is TGTGCCAGCAGTGGGGGGGGGTATATACGACAGAACACTGAAGCTTTCTTT.

The rearrangement joins TRBV9 to TRBJ2-1; 8 nucleotides align to TRBD2. Germline V gives CDR1 SGDLS, CDR2 YYNGEE. V shed 0 bases and J 0 bases; nucleotides not matched to a gene: 11. The CDR3 runs 19 residues. CDR3 coding DNA: TGTGCCAGCAGCGTAGAAGGGCCGACTAGCGCTAACTCCTACAATGAGCAGTTCTTC. Protein: CASSVEGPTSANSYNEQFF.

J is TRBJ2-3 and V is TRBV19, with 8 positions matching TRBD2. V was clipped by 5 bases and J by 1 base; unmatched bases: 5. The CDR3 loop spans 15 amino acids. Germline V lookup: CDR1 LNHDA, CDR2 SQIVND (reference sequence). The CDR3 DNA follows: TGTGCCAGTAGTCTGAAGCGGGAGCGCACAGATACGCAGTATTTT. As protein: CASSLKRERTDTQYF.

The chain is built from TRBV6-6 and TRBJ2-7; D possibly corresponds to TRBD1 (7 bases). V was shortened by 5 bases and J by 4 bases, with 15 bases between the two germline ends. Germline loops: CDR1 MNHNY, CDR2 SVGAGI (reference sequence). CDR3 length: 14 amino acids. In nucleotides, the CDR3 is TGTGCCAGCAGTGGGGGGACAGTCCCTTACGAGCAGTACTTC. Protein: CASSGGTVPYEQYF.

This clone is a singleton in its sample. V and J are TRBV19 and TRBJ2-3; D is undetermined. In germline, CDR1 is LNHDA, CDR2 SQIVND (reference sequence). The CDR3 totals 13 residues. The ends were cut back, 5 bases at V and 0 bases at J, with 6 bases in the middle. The CDR3 nucleotides are TGTGCCAGTAGTCCCGGTAGCACAGATACGCAGTATTTT. Encoded protein: CASSPGSTDTQYF.

The chain joins TRBV10-3 to TRBJ2-5; 7 nucleotides match TRBD1. The J segment lost 4 bases and the V segment lost 2 bases, leaving 7 bases of the junction unmatched. The CDR3 is made up of 15 amino acids. CDR1 is ENHRY and CDR2 is SYGVKD in the germline V gene. The CDR3 sequence: CAISEAGGNRETQYF. DNA for the CDR3: TGTGCCATCAGTGAGGCAGGGGGTAATCGAGAGACCCAGTACTTC.

This clone occurred once. The genes are TRBV19 and TRBJ2-2, with 8 bases identical to TRBD1. Unmatched junction bases numbered 2, after V lost 2 bases and J lost 3 bases. The CDR3 extends over 15 amino acids. Germline CDR1 is LNHDA and CDR2 is SQIVND (reference sequence). The CDR3 DNA is TGTGCCAGTAGTATACTGGGACAGGACACCGGGGAGCTGTTTTTT. This codes for CASSILGQDTGELFF.

This chain connects TRBV14 to TRBJ2-1; D is ambiguous. CDR3 length: 14 amino acids. V lost 2 bases and J 4 bases, leaving 9 bases between the germline ends. Germline CDR1 SGHDN, CDR2 FVKESK. The CDR3 here is CASSQLDLYNEQFF. CDR3 nucleotide sequence: TGTGCCAGCAGCCAACTAGACTTGTACAATGAGCAGTTCTTC.